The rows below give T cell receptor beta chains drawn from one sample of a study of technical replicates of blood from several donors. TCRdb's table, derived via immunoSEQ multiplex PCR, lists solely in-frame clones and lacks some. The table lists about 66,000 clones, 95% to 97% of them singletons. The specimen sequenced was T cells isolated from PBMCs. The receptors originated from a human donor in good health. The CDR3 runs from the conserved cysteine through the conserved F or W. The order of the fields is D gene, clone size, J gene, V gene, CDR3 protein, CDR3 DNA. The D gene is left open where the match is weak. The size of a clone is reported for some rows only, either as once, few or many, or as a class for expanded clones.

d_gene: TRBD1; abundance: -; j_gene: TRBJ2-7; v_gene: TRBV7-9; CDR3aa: CASSRDRALEQYF; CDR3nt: TGTGCCAGCAGTAGGGACAGGGCCTTGGAGCAGTACTTC
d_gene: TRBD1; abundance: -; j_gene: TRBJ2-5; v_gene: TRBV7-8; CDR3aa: CASSLLRTGEKTQYF; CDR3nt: TGTGCCAGCAGCTTACTTAGGACAGGGGAGAAGACCCAGTACTTC
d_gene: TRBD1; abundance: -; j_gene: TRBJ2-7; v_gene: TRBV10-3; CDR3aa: CAISEGGDRGLFSSYEQYF; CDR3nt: TGTGCCATCAGTGAGGGCGGGGACAGGGGGCTATTTAGCTCCTACGAGCAGTACTTC
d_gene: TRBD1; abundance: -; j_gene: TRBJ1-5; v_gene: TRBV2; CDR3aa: CASSYDRGSKYSNQPQHF; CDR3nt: TGTGCCAGCAGTTACGACAGGGGATCCAAATATAGCAATCAGCCCCAGCATTTT
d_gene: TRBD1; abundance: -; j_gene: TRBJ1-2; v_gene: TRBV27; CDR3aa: CASSLNPRTGERSGYTF; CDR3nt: TGTGCCAGCAGTTTAAACCCAAGGACAGGGGAGAGGTCTGGCTACACCTTC
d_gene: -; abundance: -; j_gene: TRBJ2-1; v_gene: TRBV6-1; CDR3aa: CASSRGWEFF; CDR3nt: TGTGCCAGCAGCAGGGGTTGGGAGTTCTTC
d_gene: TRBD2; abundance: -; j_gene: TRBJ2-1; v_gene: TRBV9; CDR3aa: CASSVGGSGIYNEQFF; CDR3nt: TGTGCCAGCAGCGTAGGGGGTAGCGGGATTTACAATGAGCAGTTCTTC
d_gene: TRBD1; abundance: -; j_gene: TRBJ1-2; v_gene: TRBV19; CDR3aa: CASGDSGILYGYTF; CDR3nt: TGTGCCAGCGGGGACAGTGGAATCCTCTATGGCTACACCTTC
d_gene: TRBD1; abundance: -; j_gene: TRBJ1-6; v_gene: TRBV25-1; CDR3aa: CASSGTGYSPLHF; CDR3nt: TGTGCCAGCAGCGGGACAGGCTACTCACCCCTCCACTTT
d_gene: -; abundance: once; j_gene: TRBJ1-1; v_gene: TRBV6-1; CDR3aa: CASTRDTGTTEAFF; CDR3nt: TGTGCCAGCACTAGGGACACGGGAACGACTGAAGCTTTCTTT
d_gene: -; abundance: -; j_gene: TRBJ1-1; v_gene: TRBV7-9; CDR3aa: CASTSGATEAFF; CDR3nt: TGTGCCAGCACCTCAGGGGCTACTGAAGCTTTCTTT
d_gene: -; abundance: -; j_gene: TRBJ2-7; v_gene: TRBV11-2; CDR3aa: CASSTQDSYEQYF; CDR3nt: TGTGCCAGCAGCACCCAGGACAGCTACGAGCAGTACTTC
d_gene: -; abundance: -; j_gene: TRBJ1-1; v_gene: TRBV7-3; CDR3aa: CASSQIVWRPGTEAFF; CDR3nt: TGTGCCAGCAGCCAAATCGTATGGCGGCCCGGGACTGAAGCTTTCTTT
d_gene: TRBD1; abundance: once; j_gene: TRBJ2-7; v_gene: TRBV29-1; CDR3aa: CSVAGTASYEQYF; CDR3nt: TGCAGCGTAGCCGGGACAGCCTCCTACGAGCAGTACTTC
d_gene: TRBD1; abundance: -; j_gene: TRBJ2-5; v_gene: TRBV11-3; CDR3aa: CASSLSLGQGMSQYF; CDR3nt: TGTGCCAGCAGCTTATCCCTAGGACAGGGGATGTCCCAGTACTTC
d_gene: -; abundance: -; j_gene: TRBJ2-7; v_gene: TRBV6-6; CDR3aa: CASSYTTYYEQYF; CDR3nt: TGTGCCAGCAGTTACACGACATACTACGAGCAGTACTTC
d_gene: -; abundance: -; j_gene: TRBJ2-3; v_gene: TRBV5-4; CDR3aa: CASSLYDRQLTDTQYF; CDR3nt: TGTGCCAGCAGCTTGTATGACAGGCAACTCACAGATACGCAGTATTTT
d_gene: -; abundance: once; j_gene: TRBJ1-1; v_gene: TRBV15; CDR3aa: CATSGAAEAFF; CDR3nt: TGTGCCACCAGCGGGGCAGCGGAAGCTTTCTTT
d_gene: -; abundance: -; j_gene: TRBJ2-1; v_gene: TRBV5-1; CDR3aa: CASSLGGDYNEQFF; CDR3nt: TGCGCCAGCAGCTTAGGGGGAGATTACAATGAGCAGTTCTTC
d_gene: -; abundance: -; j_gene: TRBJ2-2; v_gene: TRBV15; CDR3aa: CATSRDLGELFF; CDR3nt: TGTGCCACCAGCAGAGATCTAGGGGAGCTGTTTTTT
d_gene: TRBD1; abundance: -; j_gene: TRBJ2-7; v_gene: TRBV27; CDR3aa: CASSRDRGTYEQYF; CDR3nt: TGTGCCAGCAGCCGGGACAGGGGAACCTACGAGCAGTACTTC
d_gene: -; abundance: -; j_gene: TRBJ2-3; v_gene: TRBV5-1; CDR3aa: CASSLGTGTDTQYF; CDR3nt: TGCGCCAGCAGCTTGGGTACGGGTACAGATACGCAGTATTTT